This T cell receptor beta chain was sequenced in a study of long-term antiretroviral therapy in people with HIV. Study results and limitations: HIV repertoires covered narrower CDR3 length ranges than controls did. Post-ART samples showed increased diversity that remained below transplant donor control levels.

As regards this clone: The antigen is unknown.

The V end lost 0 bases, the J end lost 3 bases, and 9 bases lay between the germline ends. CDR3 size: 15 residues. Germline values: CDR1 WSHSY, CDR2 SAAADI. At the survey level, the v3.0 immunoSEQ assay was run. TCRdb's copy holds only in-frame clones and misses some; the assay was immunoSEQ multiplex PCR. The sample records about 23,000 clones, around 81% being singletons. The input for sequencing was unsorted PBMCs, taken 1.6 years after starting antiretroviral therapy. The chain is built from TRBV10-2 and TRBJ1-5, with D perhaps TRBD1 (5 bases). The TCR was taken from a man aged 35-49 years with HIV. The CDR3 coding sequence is TGCGCCAGCAGTGAGTCGGCAGGGATCAATCAGCCCCAGCATTTT. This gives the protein CASSESAGINQPQHF.